This T cell receptor (beta chain) comes out of a study of T-cell reconstitution after alpha-beta-depleted transplantation in children (dated by TCRdb to 2016 to 2017). Describing the broader study: The study quantitatively tracked T-cell immune reconstitution after TCRalphabeta/CD19-depleted allogeneic hematopoietic cell transplantation in children using TCR repertoire profiling. Results and caveats for the whole study, not just this receptor: Apparently early alphabetaT-cell count recovery about two months after transplant reportedly relied on only several hundred rapidly expanded clones derived from non-depleted graft cells. Over the following months the frequencies of hyperexpanded clones went down, and after one year T-cell counts and TCRbeta diversity were mostly credited to newly produced T cells. The high TCRbeta diversity at day 60 in some patients was ascribed to recipient T cells and intrathymic progenitors that had survived conditioning.

The library relied on PCR. Sequencing was carried out with an Illumina HiSeq 2500. To normalize quantification of the TCRbeta repertoire, the TCR libraries were built with molecular barcoding that relied on unique molecular identifiers. The public reads were reanalyzed by TCRdb: fastp trimming at Q25, MiXCR alignment, in-frame beta chains only. Entries are consolidated by CDR3 protein sequence, retaining the most common genes and DNA. The sample table shows roughly 200,000 distinct CDR3 sequences, and approximately 11% are seen once. Together, the top ten hold under 30% of the sample. Measured from the cysteine to the phenylalanine, the CDR3 is 13 residues long. The entry retains the CDR3 DNA only, 39 bases that are in frame from base 1. The germline V gene provides CDR1 SGDLS and CDR2 YYNGEE. V lost 5 bases and J lost 1 base; the stretch between them is 10 bases long. Reading the label with the study, this specimen's treatment or condition is: allogeneic hematopoietic cell transplantation with graft depleted of TCRalphabeta T cells and CD19 B cells. Transplant recipients were children who received TCRalphabeta/CD19-depleted allogeneic hematopoietic cell grafts.

This clonotype was found many times. The specificity of this receptor is unknown. Base qualities are not recorded, but no much larger clone differs from it by a single base. The sample in question was PBMCs, obtained before TCRalphabeta/CD19-depleted stem cell transplant. This receptor was obtained from a child younger than two with acute myeloid leukemia, due to receive a stem cell transplant. The chain joins TRBV9 to TRBJ2-7; the D gene identity is not certain. The DNA reads as follows: TGTGCCAGCAGTTATGACACATCCTACGAGCAGTACTTC. Its protein product is CASSYDTSYEQYF.